Here is one T cell receptor beta chain with its context. The antigen is unknown. These data belong to a study of beta chain features in type 1 diabetes. For the study at large: Patients did not differ from healthy donors in age, gender or cell yield.

V shed 4 bases, J shed 3 bases, and the junction held 8 bases outside the gene matches. CDR1 and CDR2 from the germline V gene are MGHDK and SYGVNS. The CDR3 totals 15 residues. Isolated RNA was reverse transcribed in full, so expressed TCRB transcripts were sequenced. The method was immunoSEQ multiplex PCR; TCRdb's version includes in-frame clones alone and lacks a portion of them. The sample has a few hundred thousand clones, more than 11% seen once; the top ten hold roughly 0.033%. Purity of each sorted population was above 95%. The study, taken as a whole, reports: In type 1 diabetes patients, VDJ junctions had fewer insertions; deletions at these junctions were more frequent. Any role of HLA type in TCRB rearrangement remained unresolved here.

Material: naive CD4+ T cells from blood. The rearrangement uses TRBV25-1 and TRBJ1-2, with 7 bases fitting TRBD1. The clonotype originates from a man aged 25 to 40 in good health. The chain's CDR3 is CASSASRQGDYGYTF. In DNA form, the CDR3 reads TGTGCCAGCAGTGCTAGCCGACAGGGTGACTATGGCTACACCTTC.